The present TCR beta chain was sequenced within a study of T-cell reconstitution after alpha-beta-depleted transplantation in children. Germline V CDR1 and CDR2: ENHRY, SYGVKD. The V segment lost 8 bases and the J segment 1 base; nucleotides outside the gene matches: 7. The CDR3 is made up of 16 amino acids. Whole-study findings and limits: T-cell counts and diversity were attributed mostly to newly produced T cells one year after transplant.

This clonotype was detected only a few times. Antigen: not known. A library of TCRbeta sequences, prepared with unique molecular identifiers, was generated. TCRdb ran MiXCR on the PCR reads and lists one entry per CDR3 protein. The table includes about 27,000 distinct CDR3 sequences, over 15% detected once. The source material was PBMCs, mostly from graft donor cells, sampled 60 days after TCRalphabeta/CD19-depleted stem cell transplant. This TCR was sampled from a male patient aged 2-10 years who had a stem cell transplant for acute lymphoblastic leukemia, so the T cells may come from the graft donor. This rearrangement joins TRBV10-3 to TRBJ2-1, with 11 nucleotides matching TRBD2. The chain's CDR3 is CAIRDSGGVSYNEQFF. The CDR3 DNA reads TGTGCCATCCGGGATAGCGGGGGGGTTTCCTACAATGAGCAGTTCTTC.